The rows below give T cell receptor beta chains drawn from one sample of a study of cytomegalovirus exposure and HLA in healthy donors. Produced via immunoSEQ multiplex PCR; TCRdb's table is partial and in-frame only. The table includes 70,000 to 100,000 clones, 60% to 80% detected once. The source material was PBMCs. The receptors were gathered from a woman aged 45-65 years in good health and CMV-seropositive. Both conserved end residues are part of each CDR3. Fields, in order: V gene, clone size, J gene, D gene, CDR3 protein, CDR3 DNA. A D gene is named only where the DNA matches it firmly. Rows give clone size only sometimes, using once, few, many, or a class for an expanded clone.

TRBV10-2	NA	TRBJ2-5	NA	CASSEIRGETQYF	TGCGCCAGCAGTGAAATAAGGGGAGAGACCCAGTACTTC
TRBV5-1	NA	TRBJ1-1	TRBD1	CASSWTGDGSTEAFF	TGCGCCAGCAGCTGGACAGGGGATGGGTCCACTGAAGCTTTCTTT
TRBV27	once	TRBJ2-7	NA	CASSPGGGPYEQYF	TGTGCCAGCAGTCCGGGAGGGGGCCCCTACGAGCAGTACTTC
TRBV30	NA	TRBJ1-1	TRBD1	CAWSAGRQGKPEAFF	TGTGCCTGGAGTGCGGGAAGACAGGGCAAGCCTGAAGCTTTCTTT
TRBV11-2	once	TRBJ2-5	NA	CASSPVGREETQYF	TGTGCCAGCAGCCCCGTTGGGCGGGAAGAGACCCAGTACTTC
TRBV2	NA	TRBJ1-1	TRBD1	CASRGDRDTEAFF	TGTGCCAGCAGGGGGGACAGGGACACTGAAGCTTTCTTT
TRBV7-2	NA	TRBJ2-5	NA	CASSWAETQYF	TGTGCCAGCAGCTGGGCGGAGACCCAGTACTTC
TRBV6-1	NA	TRBJ2-1	TRBD2	CASPSGVSYNEQFF	TGTGCCAGCCCTAGCGGGGTCTCCTACAATGAGCAGTTCTTC
TRBV7-2	NA	TRBJ2-7	NA	CASTSLVTGSSYEQYF	TGTGCCAGCACCAGCTTAGTTACAGGGAGCTCCTACGAGCAGTACTTC
TRBV5-4	NA	TRBJ2-5	TRBD1	CASSLDRGYQETQYF	TGTGCCAGCAGCTTGGACAGGGGGTACCAAGAGACCCAGTACTTC
TRBV19	NA	TRBJ1-2	NA	CASSRQRTANYGYTF	TGTGCCAGTAGTCGCCAAAGGACAGCTAACTATGGCTACACCTTC
TRBV9	few	TRBJ2-1	NA	CASSPHQGLGSYNEQFF	TGTGCCAGCAGCCCCCACCAGGGACTTGGCTCCTACAATGAGCAGTTCTTC
TRBV7-3	NA	TRBJ1-2	NA	CASSLMGRDGYTF	TGTGCCAGCAGCTTAATGGGGAGGGATGGCTACACCTTC
TRBV10-3	NA	TRBJ2-7	TRBD2	CASREAYEQYF	TGTGCCTCCCGGGAGGCCTACGAGCAGTACTTC
TRBV5-6	NA	TRBJ2-1	NA	CASSLVGLTHNEQFF	TGTGCCAGCAGCTTGGTGGGGCTAACCCACAATGAGCAGTTCTTC
TRBV6-5	NA	TRBJ1-4	NA	CASSPTLGRNEKLFF	TGTGCCAGCAGTCCAACACTGGGCCGTAATGAAAAACTGTTTTTT
TRBV9	NA	TRBJ1-2	TRBD1	CASSVDDRGPYGYTF	TGTGCCAGCAGCGTAGATGACAGGGGGCCCTATGGCTACACCTTC
TRBV9	few	TRBJ2-5	NA	CASSPGATYLETQYF	TGTGCCAGCAGCCCAGGGGCCACCTATCTAGAGACCCAGTACTTC